These T cell receptor beta chains were read from a single sample in a study of siplizumab effects on memory and regulatory T cells. TCRdb keeps only in-frame clones here, not all; method: immunoSEQ multiplex PCR. The table has roughly 92,000 clones, about 94% seen once. The sequenced material came from non-Treg CD4+ T cells sorted from blood. The receptors were sampled from a human donor in good health. The CDR3 runs from the conserved cysteine through the conserved F or W.

13 | TRBV30 | CAWRTRGTDTQYF
16 | TRBV5-4 | CASSRGGGSSYNEQFF
14 | TRBV28 | CASSRTLVPEKLFF
13 | TRBV19 | CASRKAGGEAQYF
13 | TRBV4-1 | CASSRLDRYEQYF
18 | TRBV11-3 | CASSLRLAGGTSTDTQYF
12 | TRBV29-1 | CSVADRSVPQYF
12 | TRBV19 | CASRMGTDTQYF
11 | TRBV25-1 | CASMNVNIQYF
16 | TRBV15 | CATSRPSGTSTDTQYF
15 | TRBV5-1 | CASSLEGGIRYEQYF
14 | TRBV30 | CAWSVGGSSYEQYF
15 | TRBV25-1 | CASSVLGTAQETQYF
14 | TRBV25-1 | CASSTRGWNYGYTF
16 | TRBV28 | CASSPLAQAGSYEQYF
18 | TRBV19 | CASSISGTGSNSYNEQFF
14 | TRBV6-5 | CASRRDSAPYGYTF
14 | TRBV4-1 | CASSQADPTGELFF
11 | TRBV20-1 | CSAGLAETQYF
16 | TRBV7-2 | CASTSPGTGTFYGYTF
16 | TRBV21-1 | CASSKEGAGEEETQYF
15 | TRBV7-3 | CASSLTSTSTDTQYF
14 | TRBV18 | CASSPLVVGETQYF
14 | TRBV25-1 | CASSVGPYNEKLFF
14 | TRBV9 | CASSVWERGGEQFF
15 | TRBV6-6 | CASRSSGSGSDEQFF
13 | TRBV25-1 | CASSEYTGRGYTF
15 | TRBV6-1 | CATRYFGTGVYEQYF
13 | TRBV2 | CASSEQGGQPQHF
14 | TRBV28 | CASSRDRVSYEQYF
15 | TRBV7-2 | CASSLGQGARNEQFF
13 | TRBV11-2 | CASSLSGWTGYTF
13 | TRBV11-2 | CASRPQGKNIQYF
14 | TRBV4-2 | CASSQERTVPEAFF
12 | TRBV6-1 | CASSEAGQPQHF